Included here is one T cell receptor (beta chain) sequence, with context. The sample's treatment: 15 to 20 received Ad26.COV2.S at low or high dose, single or two shots; about 5 received placebo; per-sample allocation not given. At day 63 after the first vaccine or placebo injection, samples were drawn. This sample was included in a study of Ad26.COV2.S vaccination and SARS-CoV-2 variants. Assay: immunoSEQ multiplex PCR; the TCRdb copy retains only in-frame clones and omits some. The sample consists of 300,000 to 500,000 clones, around 85% of them appearing once. With 6 bases removed from V and 1 base from J, the gap between germline ends came to 10 bases. The CDR3 is 14 residues long. CDR1 and CDR2 from the germline V gene are LNHDA and SQIVND (reference sequence).

Material: peripheral blood, obtained in a trial of Ad26.COV2.S vaccine versus placebo. The V gene is TRBV19, the J gene TRBJ1-5; no definite D call. This receptor was obtained from a person aged 18-60 years who received the Ad26.COV2.S COVID-19 vaccine or a placebo. CDR3: CASSDGPSNQPQHF. CDR3 DNA sequence: TGTGCCAGTAGCGATGGGCCAAGCAATCAGCCCCAGCATTTT.